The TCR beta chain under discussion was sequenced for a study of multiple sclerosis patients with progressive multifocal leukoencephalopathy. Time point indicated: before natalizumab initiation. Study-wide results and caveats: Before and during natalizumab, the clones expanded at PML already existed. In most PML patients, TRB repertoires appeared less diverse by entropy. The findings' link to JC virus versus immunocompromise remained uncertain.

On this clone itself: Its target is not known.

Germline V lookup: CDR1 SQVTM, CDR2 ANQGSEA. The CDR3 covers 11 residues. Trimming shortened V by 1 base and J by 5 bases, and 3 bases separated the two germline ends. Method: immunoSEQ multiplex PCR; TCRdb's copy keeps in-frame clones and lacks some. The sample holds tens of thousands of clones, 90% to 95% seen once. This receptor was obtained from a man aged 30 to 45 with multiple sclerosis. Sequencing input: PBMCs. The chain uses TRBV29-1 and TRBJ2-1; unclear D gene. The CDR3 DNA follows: TGCAGCGTTGAAGGCGACAATGAGCAGTTCTTC. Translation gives CSVEGDNEQFF.